This T cell receptor beta chain appears in the sequencing data of a study of neurological immune-mediated disorders. For this clonotype: Its cognate antigen is unknown. Mismatch with germline at one junction end may stem from a read error.

Study-wide results and limits: HTLV-1-associated myelopathy led in TCR clonal expansion, while multiple sclerosis ranked lowest, below healthy controls.

Every sequencing run drew on 15-18 subjects and yielded over 190 million TCR-beta sequences. TCRdb processed the 5' RACE reads anew with MiXCR; each CDR3 protein has one entry. The repertoire holds around 38,000 distinct CDR3 sequences, with more than 14% as singletons. The CDR3 contains 12 residues. The rearrangement joins TRBV12-3 or TRBV12-4 to TRBJ2-1; no firm D call. This receptor was identified in a woman aged 60-75 years with HTLV-1-associated myelopathy (HAM/TSP). The sequenced sample was CD4+ T cells from blood. CDR3 bases: TGTGACAGCAGTACCTTTTCCAATGAGCAGTTCTTC. Protein: CDSSTFSNEQFF.